This T cell receptor beta chain was captured by sequencing in a study of OX40 agonist ivuxolimab in advanced cancers. Across the whole study: Patients were given ivuxolimab, an antibody that agonizes OX40 (CD134).

Study-level findings and limits: Averaging showed that CD8+ T cells had more expanded clones than CD4+ did.

Trimming took 4 bases from V and 5 from J, leaving 17 bases between them. The germline V gene has CDR1 SGHTS and CDR2 YDEGEE. The CDR3 spans 15 residues. Assay: immunoSEQ multiplex PCR; the TCRdb copy retains only in-frame clones and omits some. The top ten hold 7.5% to 10% of the sample, which has 21,000 or so clones, roughly three quarters seen once. This clone was seen once. The antigen remains undetermined. Material: CD4+ or CD8+ T cells sorted from blood, obtained in a trial of the OX40 agonist ivuxolimab. The chain couples TRBV5-8 to TRBJ2-3; D is possibly TRBD1 (7 bases). This receptor was identified in an adult with an advanced solid tumor such as melanoma, head and neck, liver or kidney cancer. CDR3 amino acids: CASSAHHRGGDTQYF. DNA for the CDR3: TGTGCCAGCAGCGCCCATCACAGGGGAGGAGATACGCAGTATTTT.